Sequencing of this TCR beta chain was carried out in a study of control samples from healthy donors and cancer patients. This CDR3 comprises 13 residues. The germline V gene has CDR1 DFQATT and CDR2 SNEGSKA (reference sequence). V lost 3 bases and J 2 bases, leaving 8 bases between the germline ends. Assay: immunoSEQ multiplex PCR; the TCRdb copy retains only in-frame clones and omits some. The profile shows tens of thousands of clones, 80% to 90% of them singletons. V gene TRBV20-1 combines with J gene TRBJ2-1; no firm D call. The clonotype was recovered from an older woman with head and neck cancer. Sequencing was done on a sample of PBMCs. The DNA for the CDR3 is TGCAGTGCTAGTTCCGACACCTACAATGAGCAGTTCTTC. It is translated as CSASSDTYNEQFF.